There are a few counts of the clone carrying this T cell receptor (beta chain). What it recognizes is unknown. Preparation of TCR beta libraries was done by quantitative 5'-RACE with molecular barcodes. TCRdb re-called the 5' RACE reads through MiXCR, storing one row per CDR3 protein. The table includes about 220,000 distinct CDR3 sequences, over 9.5% detected once. CDR3 length: 15 amino acids. V lost 6 bases and J lost 3; bases outside the gene matches: 7. The sample is drawn from a study of CD8 T cells in ankylosing spondylitis. The study, taken as a whole, reports: Clones linked to disease were reported to show significant enrichment in matched ankylosing spondylitis synovial fluid.

Sequencing was carried out using blood, either unsorted or a sorted T cell fraction (not recorded which). The TCR comes from a male donor with ankylosing spondylitis or in good health (not recorded which). V and J are TRBV12-3 or TRBV12-4 and TRBJ1-3, with TRBD1 matching 8 bases. The CDR3 spells CASRQAGGFGNTIYF. CDR3 DNA: TGTGCCAGCAGGCAAGCAGGGGGCTTTGGAAACACCATATATTTT.